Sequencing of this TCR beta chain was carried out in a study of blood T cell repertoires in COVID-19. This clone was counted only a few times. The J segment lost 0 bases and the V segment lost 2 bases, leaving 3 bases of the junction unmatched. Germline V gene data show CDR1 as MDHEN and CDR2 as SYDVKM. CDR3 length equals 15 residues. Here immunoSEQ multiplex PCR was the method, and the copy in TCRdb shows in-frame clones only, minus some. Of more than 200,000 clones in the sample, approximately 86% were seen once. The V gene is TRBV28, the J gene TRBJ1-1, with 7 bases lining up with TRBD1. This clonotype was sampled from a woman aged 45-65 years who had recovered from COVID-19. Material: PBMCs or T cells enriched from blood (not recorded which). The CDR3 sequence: CASSLRGRMNTEAFF. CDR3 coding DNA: TGTGCCAGCAGTTTAAGGGGGCGCATGAACACTGAAGCTTTCTTT.